Relative to its sample, the clone carrying this T cell receptor beta chain is large. The data originate from a study of metastatic and nonmetastatic thyroid tumors. TCRdb re-called the PCR reads via MiXCR. The repertoire consists of around 3,500 clones, with 35% to 40% occurring once and the leading ten covering roughly 19%. Trimming took off 5 bases at V and 6 bases at J, with 14 bases between the two ends. The CDR3 runs to 14 residues. Each patient came to thyroid surgery without any prior treatment (of any kind). The sequenced material came from adjacent normal tissue. The chain uses TRBV12-3 or TRBV12-4 and TRBJ1-5; a weak D match, TRBD1 (6 bases). The receptor's source is a female donor with papillary thyroid cancer or a benign thyroid nodule (not recorded which). Some clones in this sample may be carry-over from other donors' samples. CDR3 region: CASSRNRDSQPQHF. The CDR3 DNA reads TGTGCCAGCAGTCGCAACAGGGATAGTCAGCCCCAGCATTTT.